Listed below are T cell receptor beta chains from one sample, sequenced in a study of blood T cell repertoires in COVID-19. The assay was immunoSEQ multiplex PCR, and TCRdb's table has in-frame clones only and misses some. The sample has tens of thousands of clones; about 90% are singletons. Sequencing was performed on peripheral blood. These receptors all come from a human donor with active COVID-19. The donor label of this sample is uncertain. Both conserved end residues are part of each CDR3. Each record gives: clone size, V gene, D gene, J gene, CDR3 DNA, CDR3 protein. The D gene is left open where the match is weak. Only some rows state a clone size, as once, few, many or a class for expanded clones.

.	TRBV11-2	TRBD1	TRBJ1-2	TGTGCCAGCAGCGAACAGGGGTCGGGATCTAACTATGGCTACACCTTC	CASSEQGSGSNYGYTF
once	TRBV4-2	TRBD1	TRBJ2-7	TGTGCCAGCAGCCAAGATCCGGACAGGGCCTATTGGAACGAGCAGTACTTC	CASSQDPDRAYWNEQYF
.	TRBV24-1	.	TRBJ2-3	TGTGCCACCAGTGGTGCTCGGGGGACAGATACGCAGTATTTT	CATSGARGTDTQYF
.	TRBV5-1	.	TRBJ2-2	TGCGCCAGCAGCTTCGACCGACGGGGCACCGGGGAGCTGTTTTTT	CASSFDRRGTGELFF
.	TRBV30	TRBD2	TRBJ2-5	TGTGCCTGGAGTGCACTAGCGGGGGGGGTAGAGACCCAGTACTTC	CAWSALAGGVETQYF
.	TRBV7-9	TRBD1	TRBJ1-1	TGTGCCAGCAGCTTAAGCACGAACCACAGGGGGGGGAACACTGAAGCTTTCTTT	CASSLSTNHRGGNTEAFF
few	TRBV18	TRBD2	TRBJ2-2	TGTGCCAGCTCACCCCTCCCCATAGCGGGAGCTACGACCGGGGAGCTGTTTTTT	CASSPLPIAGATTGELFF
.	TRBV28	.	TRBJ2-5	TGTGCCAGCAGTTTCGTGACAGATCAAGAGACCCAGTACTTC	CASSFVTDQETQYF
.	TRBV19	TRBD2	TRBJ2-3	TGTGCCAGTAAGGAGCGGGAGGGCCCAGATACGCAGTATTTT	CASKEREGPDTQYF
.	TRBV15	TRBD1	TRBJ2-7	TGTGCCACCAGCCCTGCCAGGGGGCGTTACGAGCAGTACTTC	CATSPARGRYEQYF
.	TRBV5-5	TRBD1	TRBJ2-7	TGTGCCAGCAGTTTTCCACAGGGGTACTACGAGCAGTACTTC	CASSFPQGYYEQYF
.	TRBV27	.	TRBJ2-3	TGTGCCAGCAGTTCACTAGGGTGGGCCACAGATACGCAGTATTTT	CASSSLGWATDTQYF
.	TRBV4-2	TRBD1	TRBJ1-2	TGTGCCAGCAGCCAGGATAACAGGGGGAACTATGGCTACACCTTC	CASSQDNRGNYGYTF
.	TRBV15	TRBD1	TRBJ2-7	TGTGCCACCAGCAGAGGGAGCACAGGGGCCTACGAGCAGTACTTC	CATSRGSTGAYEQYF
.	TRBV7-3	.	TRBJ2-3	TGTGCCAGCAGCCCGCGATCGGAGGGAGATACGCAGTATTTT	CASSPRSEGDTQYF
.	TRBV28	TRBD2	TRBJ2-1	TGTGCCAGCAGTCCGGTTAGCGGGAGAAACAACAATGAGCAGTTCTTC	CASSPVSGRNNNEQFF
.	TRBV15	.	TRBJ1-5	TGTGCCACCGCTGAGGGAAATCAGCCCCAGCATTTT	CATAEGNQPQHF
.	TRBV14	TRBD1	TRBJ2-3	TGTGCCAGCAGCCAAGGGGACAGTAGCACAGATACGCAGTATTTT	CASSQGDSSTDTQYF
.	TRBV6-5	TRBD1	TRBJ2-7	TGTGCCAGCAGTTACGAGTATGCAGGGGGAGACGAGCAGTACTTC	CASSYEYAGGDEQYF
.	TRBV4-3	TRBD1	TRBJ2-7	TGCGCCAGCAGCCAAGGGAGAGGGGGCAGGTACGAGCAGTACTTC	CASSQGRGGRYEQYF
.	TRBV10-1	TRBD2	TRBJ2-3	TGCGCCAGCAGTATTCAGCGGGAGGTCGAAGATACGCAGTATTTT	CASSIQREVEDTQYF
.	TRBV4-3	TRBD2	TRBJ2-1	TGCGCCAGCAGCCAAGATTTACTAGCGGGGGGCTGGCAGTTCTTC	CASSQDLLAGGWQFF
once	TRBV25-1	TRBD1	TRBJ2-7	TGTGCCAGCAGTGCCGAATCCGGGACAGGGGGCCTAGTGCAGTACTTC	CASSAESGTGGLVQYF
.	TRBV6-6	.	TRBJ2-1	TGTGCCAGCAGTTACGCGGGTGAGCAGTTCTTC	CASSYAGEQFF
.	TRBV6-5	TRBD2	TRBJ2-1	TGTGCCAGCATCCTGACGGGGGGAACCTACAATGAGCAGTTCTTC	CASILTGGTYNEQFF
.	TRBV6-5	.	TRBJ1-2	TGTGCCAGCAGACCACAGGCTCCCCATGGCTACACCTTC	CASRPQAPHGYTF
few	TRBV7-9	.	TRBJ1-5	TGTGCCAGCAGCTTAGACGGTGACAATCAGCCCCAGCATTTT	CASSLDGDNQPQHF
.	TRBV11-2	.	TRBJ2-1	TGTGCCAGCAGCGCCCCTCCTGGACTCAATGAGCAGTTCTTC	CASSAPPGLNEQFF
once	TRBV5-6	TRBD1	TRBJ1-3	TGTGCCAGCAGCTGGGGACAGTTGTTCCCTGGAAACACCATATATTTT	CASSWGQLFPGNTIYF
once	TRBV6-5	TRBD2	TRBJ2-5	TGTGCCAGCCTGTCTAGCGGGAGGAAAGAGACCCAGTACTTC	CASLSSGRKETQYF
.	TRBV4-1	.	TRBJ1-2	TGCGCCAGCAGCCAAGTAGATACAGGTGGGGCTTTCTATGGCTACACCTTC	CASSQVDTGGAFYGYTF
.	TRBV7-7	TRBD1	TRBJ2-5	TGTGCCAGCAGCTCCCGGACAGGGCCGGGGACCCAGTACTTC	CASSSRTGPGTQYF
.	TRBV27	TRBD1	TRBJ1-1	TGTGCCAGCAGACAGACAGGGTACACTGAAGCTTTCTTT	CASRQTGYTEAFF
.	TRBV27	TRBD2	TRBJ2-5	TGTGCCAGCAGTTTTGGGCTAGCGGGGCAAGAGACCCAGTACTTC	CASSFGLAGQETQYF
.	TRBV28	.	TRBJ1-2	TGTGCCAGCAGTTCGCCAGGGCATAACTATGGCTACACCTTC	CASSSPGHNYGYTF
.	TRBV29-1	.	TRBJ1-4	TGCAGCTCTCTAAGTGGGAGGGACGAAAAACTGTTTTTT	CSSLSGRDEKLFF
.	TRBV7-2	TRBD2	TRBJ2-3	TGTGCCAGCAGACCCCCGGGACTAGACACAGATACGCAGTATTTT	CASRPPGLDTDTQYF
once	TRBV11-3	TRBD1	TRBJ2-5	TGTGCCAGCAGCCTTGCCGGGACAGGGGGGCGGGAGACCCAGTACTTC	CASSLAGTGGRETQYF
once	TRBV4-2	.	TRBJ1-2	TGTGCCAGCAGCCAAGCGTCAGGGAACTATGGCTACACCTTC	CASSQASGNYGYTF
.	TRBV7-2	TRBD1	TRBJ2-6	TGTGCCAGCAGCCCCCTAGGGGGCTCTTCTGGGGCCAACGTCCTGACTTTC	CASSPLGGSSGANVLTF
.	TRBV6-5	TRBD2	TRBJ2-5	TGTGCCAGCAGGGACAGACGTAGACTAGCGGTGACCCAGTACTTC	CASRDRRRLAVTQYF
.	TRBV30	.	TRBJ2-2	TGTGCCTGGGGGGGTGAGGCCCTGAACACCGGGGAGCTGTTTTTT	CAWGGEALNTGELFF
.	TRBV12-3/TRBV12-4	.	TRBJ1-2	TGTGCCAGCAGTTCACGGCTCGGGGGCTACACCTTC	CASSSRLGGYTF
.	TRBV30	TRBD1	TRBJ2-3	TGTGCCGCCTGGGACAGGGCTAGCACAGATACGCAGTATTTT	CAAWDRASTDTQYF
.	TRBV5-1	TRBD1	TRBJ2-2	TGCGCCAGCAGCTTGGCCGACAGGGGCACCGGGGAGCTGTTTTTT	CASSLADRGTGELFF
.	TRBV5-6	.	TRBJ1-2	TGTGCCAGCAGCTTTAACTCAGGGACTTACGTATATTCTGGCTACACCTTC	CASSFNSGTYVYSGYTF
.	TRBV27	.	TRBJ2-5	TGTGCCAGCAGTCTCTCCCCGAGCGGGCACCAAGAGACCCAGTACTTC	CASSLSPSGHQETQYF
.	TRBV7-2	TRBD1	TRBJ1-6	TGTGCCAGCAGCCCTACGACAGGGTCTAATTCACCCCTCCACTTT	CASSPTTGSNSPLHF